This paragraph covers one T cell receptor beta chain sequence. The entry originates in a study of blood T cell repertoires in COVID-19. About the research overall: Some COVID-19 samples were acute and others convalescent; all came from the United States, Italy and Spain.

The V gene's germline CDR1 is SGDLS and CDR2 YYNGEE. Trimming pared 0 bases from V and 0 bases from J, leaving 7 bases between. This CDR3 has 15 amino acids. Residents of about two dozen US areas, aged roughly 18 to 89 years, made up the participants. The study assigned cohorts using participant-reported clinical history. Study processing details: Reference gene primer amplification gave nucleated cell count estimates. Only in-frame clones appear in the TCRdb table, and some are missing; sequencing was by immunoSEQ multiplex PCR. V and J calls and clone size come straight from that table; D and trimming were deduced from the DNA. Of around 220,000 clones listed, 75% to 95% are singletons.

The TCR comes from a woman aged 18-29 years who had recovered from COVID-19. Sequencing was performed on PBMCs or T cells enriched from blood (not recorded which). The rearrangement uses TRBV9 and TRBJ1-3, with unresolved D. This CDR3 is CASSVVGSSGNTIYF. The CDR3 DNA follows: TGTGCCAGCAGCGTAGTCGGGAGCTCTGGAAACACCATATATTTT.